Below are 26 T cell receptor beta chains sequenced from a single sample in a study of T cell responses to AZD1222 COVID-19 vaccine. Clones were read by immunoSEQ multiplex PCR, and TCRdb kept only the in-frame ones, dropping some. The sample yields roughly 250,000 clones, approximately 95% seen once. This material consisted of peripheral blood, taken on day 0 of AZD1222 vaccination. Receptors were obtained from an adult in good health.

V usage is TRBV4-1 and J usage is TRBJ2-6, with 10 bases fitting TRBD1. Germline lookup yields CDR1 MGHRA and CDR2 YSYEKL. The CDR3 runs to 17 residues. V shed 3 bases and J 2 bases; nucleotides not matched to a gene: 4. The CDR3 protein is CASSQAGTGAGANVLTF. The DNA of the CDR3 is TGCGCCAGCAGCCAGGCCGGGACAGGGGCTGGGGCCAACGTCCTGACTTTC.

The chain uses TRBV9 and TRBJ2-7; perhaps TRBD1 as D (5 bases). The germline V gene encodes CDR1 SGDLS and CDR2 YYNGEE. The CDR3 sequence is 14 residues long. The V end was cut by 2 bases, the J end by 4 bases, with 13 bases between. The CDR3 bases are TGTGCCAGCAGCGTCGGTCAGGGCTATTACGAGCAGTACTTC. This codes for CASSVGQGYYEQYF.

The chain employs TRBV28 and TRBJ2-7, with D unclear. Germline-derived CDR1 and CDR2 are MDHEN and SYDVKM. CDR3 length equals 14 residues. Trimming shortened V by 3 bases and J by 2 bases, and 11 bases separated the two germline ends. CDR3 nucleotides: TGTGCCAGCAGTTTTCTCCTCGCTCCCTACGAGCAGTACTTC. Encoded protein: CASSFLLAPYEQYF.

This sequence joins TRBV2 and TRBJ1-3; no clear D. The V end lost 6 bases, the J end lost 0 bases, and 12 bases lay between the germline ends. Germline lookup yields CDR1 SNHLY and CDR2 FYNNEI. This CDR3 contains 15 residues. The CDR3 DNA sequence: TGTGCCAGCAGCCTGGCGGACGGCTCTGGAAACACCATATATTTT. It yields the protein CASSLADGSGNTIYF.

The genes are TRBV9 and TRBJ2-1; TRBD2 matches at 13 bases. J gave up 2 bases and V 3 bases, and 2 bases lay outside the gene matches. This CDR3 comprises 16 residues. CDR1 is SGDLS, CDR2 YYNGEE, per germline. The CDR3 nucleotides are TGTGCCAGCAGCGGAACTAGCGGGGGGGCCTACAATGAGCAGTTCTTC. It codes for CASSGTSGGAYNEQFF.

The V gene is TRBV12-3 or TRBV12-4, the J gene TRBJ2-5; D could derive from TRBD1 or TRBD2 (5 bases each). The CDR3 contains 13 residues. Trimming shortened V by 5 bases and J by 1 base, and 8 bases separated the two germline ends. Here the CDR3 DNA reads TGTGCCAGCAGTCGGGACGGCCAAGAGACCCAGTACTTC. Protein: CASSRDGQETQYF.

The chain employs TRBV18 and TRBJ2-7; D gene unclear. Trimming cost V 2 bases and J 0 bases, with 8 bases left between them. This CDR3 contains 14 residues. Looked up from germline, CDR1 is KGHSH and CDR2 is LQKENI. The CDR3 DNA reads TGTGCCAGCTCACCAGGGATTAGCTCCTACGAGCAGTACTTC. It specifies CASSPGISSYEQYF.

The CDR3 sequence: CASSPSRHPNQPQHF. Here the CDR3 DNA reads TGTGCCAGCAGTCCATCCCGACACCCTAATCAGCCCCAGCATTTT. The chain links TRBV6-5 to TRBJ1-5; D not certain. The CDR3 is made up of 15 amino acids. Trimming cost V 5 bases and J 4 bases, with 15 bases left between them. Germline CDR1 reads MNHEY; CDR2 reads SVGAGI.

The genes are TRBV7-3 and TRBJ2-7; D perhaps matches TRBD1 (5 bases). The germline gives CDR1 SGHTA, CDR2 FQGTGA. This CDR3 region has 14 residues. Trimming pared 3 bases from V and 2 bases from J, leaving 11 bases between. Written as DNA, the CDR3 is TGTGCCAGCAGCTTGGGGCCCCATGCCTACGAGCAGTACTTC. Its protein is CASSLGPHAYEQYF.

The rearrangement uses TRBV7-2 and TRBJ2-7; 8 nucleotides line up with TRBD1. CDR1 is SGHTA, CDR2 FQGNSA, per germline. The CDR3 is 14 residues long. The junction had 6 bases not matched to a gene; V was cut back by 4 bases and J by 4 bases. Here the CDR3 reads CASSSGGRKYEQYF. DNA for the CDR3: TGTGCCAGCAGCTCAGGGGGCAGGAAATACGAGCAGTACTTC.

CDR3 sequence reads: CASSPSTGTNEKLFF. DNA for the CDR3: TGTGCCAGCTCACCCTCGACAGGGACTAATGAAAAACTGTTTTTT. The gene calls are TRBV18 and TRBJ1-4, with TRBD1 matching 7 bases. The CDR3 is 15 amino acids. Germline-derived CDR1 and CDR2 are KGHSH and LQKENI. Trimming removed 3 bases from V and 2 bases from J; junction bases left unmatched: 3.

J is TRBJ2-7 and V is TRBV28; 9 bases agree with TRBD1. V lost 7 bases to trimming and J lost 1 base; unmatched junction nucleotides: 5. CDR1 and CDR2 (germline): MDHEN, SYDVKM. CDR3 length: 14 residues. The CDR3 protein is CASKGTGSSYEQYF. In DNA, the CDR3 is TGTGCCAGCAAGGGGACAGGGTCATCCTACGAGCAGTACTTC.

The chain carries TRBV10-3 and TRBJ1-1, with 10 bases lining up with TRBD1. In germline, CDR1 is ENHRY, CDR2 SYGVKD. Trimming cost V 8 bases and J 7 bases; bases outside gene matches: 10. The CDR3 loop spans 14 amino acids. The CDR3 DNA reads TGTGCCATCTGGGACAGGGGATCTCGGGATGAAGCTTTCTTT. Its protein is CAIWDRGSRDEAFF.

This chain uses TRBV27 with TRBJ2-2; D might be TRBD2 (8 bases). V dropped 1 base and J dropped 1 base, with 22 bases sitting between them. The CDR3 has 20 amino acids. Germline loops: CDR1 MNHEY, CDR2 SMNVEV (reference sequence). In DNA, the CDR3 is TGTGCCAGCAGTTTATATACAGGGGCAGCGGGGGCTAGGAACACCGGGGAGCTGTTTTTT. Protein product: CASSLYTGAAGARNTGELFF.

This rearrangement joins TRBV7-9 to TRBJ2-1; D call uncertain. Germline loops: CDR1 SEHNR, CDR2 FQNEAQ (reference sequence). Trimming removed 8 bases at V and 11 bases at J, with 19 bases between. The CDR3 totals 13 residues. This CDR3 reads CASWTLGPNQQFF. The CDR3 bases are TGTGCCAGCTGGACGCTAGGGCCCAACCAGCAGTTCTTC.

The chain has TRBV10-3 and TRBJ1-3, with D possibly TRBD1 on 5 matching bases. V lost 10 bases to trimming and J lost 4 bases, with 17 bases between them. This CDR3 comprises 14 residues. Per germline, CDR1 ENHRY and CDR2 SYGVKD. The CDR3 DNA is TGTGCCACCGCCGTCTCAGGGACGGGAAACACCATATATTTT. Its protein product is CATAVSGTGNTIYF.

The chain links TRBV28 to TRBJ2-2; tentative D call: TRBD1 (6 bases). V lost 5 bases to trimming and J lost 6 bases, with 13 bases between them. The CDR3 extends over 14 amino acids. The germline CDR1 and CDR2 sequences are MDHEN and SYDVKM. CDR3 residues: CASSLLGQSGELFF. The DNA of the CDR3 is TGTGCCAGCAGTCTCCTAGGACAGTCCGGGGAGCTGTTTTTT.

The CDR3 protein is CSVRDLTGNSYEQYF. For the CDR3, the DNA is TGCAGCGTTCGCGATCTCACGGGGAACTCCTACGAGCAGTACTTC. This chain connects TRBV29-1 to TRBJ2-7, with D possibly matching TRBD2 (5 bases). The germline V gene encodes CDR1 SQVTM and CDR2 ANQGSEA. V was shortened by 5 bases and J by 0 bases, with 17 bases between the two germline ends. The CDR3 covers 15 residues.

This clone has only a few counts. Other DNA sequences within the sample encode an identical CDR3. The chain links TRBV5-1 to TRBJ2-3; D ambiguous. The germline gives CDR1 SGHRS, CDR2 YFSETQ. The V gene lost 0 bases and the J gene lost 6 bases, with 11 bases spanning the gap. The CDR3 length is 14 residues. DNA for the CDR3: TGCGCCAGCAGCTTGGGTAGGGTGGCGGATACGCAGTATTTT. Protein: CASSLGRVADTQYF.

V is TRBV2 and J is TRBJ2-7, with D possibly being TRBD2 (6 bases). The CDR3 is 17 residues long. Trimming stripped 6 bases from V and 3 bases from J, with 24 bases between. Germline V gene lookup returns CDR1 SNHLY and CDR2 FYNNEI. CDR3 protein: CASRLLGLRDLGYEQYF. In DNA form, the CDR3 reads TGTGCCAGCAGGCTATTGGGACTGCGGGATTTGGGCTACGAGCAGTACTTC.

The V and J genes are TRBV13 and TRBJ2-3, with 8 bases matching TRBD1. Looked up from germline, CDR1 is PRHDT and CDR2 is FYEKMQ (reference sequence). Germline trimming cut 5 bases from V and 2 bases from J; bases unmatched to any gene: 9. The CDR3 length is 16 residues. In DNA, the CDR3 is TGTGCCAGCAGCATGACAGGGGAAGGGGACACAGATACGCAGTATTTT. The encoded protein is CASSMTGEGDTDTQYF.

This chain links TRBV5-1 with TRBJ2-5; the D call may be TRBD1 or TRBD2 (5 bases each). Trimming removed 0 bases from V and 5 bases from J, with 14 bases in between. Germline V gene data show CDR1 as SGHRS and CDR2 as YFSETQ. The CDR3 is 15 amino acids. CDR3 in amino acids: CASSLVARDGETQYF. CDR3 bases: TGCGCCAGCAGCTTGGTAGCCAGGGACGGTGAGACCCAGTACTTC. The full variable domain, with the rest looked up from reference TRBV5-1 and TRBJ2-5, is KAGVTQTPRYLIKTRGQQVTLSCSPISGHRSVSWYQQTPGQGLQFLFEYFSETQRNKGNFPGRFSGRQFSNSRSEMNVSTLELGDSALYLCASSLVARDGETQYFGPGTRLLVL.

The genes are TRBV7-9 and TRBJ2-5; the D is unclear. The V and J ends lost 3 bases and 7 bases respectively, with 21 bases between them. CDR3 length: 16 residues. In germline, CDR1 is SEHNR, CDR2 FQNEAQ (reference sequence). CDR3 in amino acids: CASSLDPGVSSGTQYF. The CDR3 nucleotides read TGTGCCAGCAGCTTGGACCCTGGTGTGTCCTCCGGGACCCAGTACTTC.

A single count supports this clone. V usage is TRBV19 and J usage is TRBJ2-1, with 8 bases matching TRBD2. The germline V gene encodes CDR1 LNHDA and CDR2 SQIVND (reference sequence). With V trimmed by 10 bases and J by 10 bases, 15 bases remained unmatched. The CDR3 has 14 amino acids. In nucleotides, the CDR3 is TGTGCCACGCGGTTGGCGGGAGGCTCGGGGGAGCAGTTCTTC. Its protein is CATRLAGGSGEQFF.

The chain uses TRBV11-2 and TRBJ2-7; tentative D call: TRBD2 (7 bases). This CDR3 has 18 residues. Germline V CDR1 and CDR2: SGHAT, FQNNGV. The V gene lost 1 base and the J gene lost 2 bases, with 21 bases spanning the gap. The CDR3 loop is CASSLVGGLLGAPYEQYF. CDR3 bases: TGTGCCAGCAGCTTAGTAGGGGGACTACTAGGGGCCCCCTACGAGCAGTACTTC. The whole variable domain, filled in from reference TRBV11-2 and TRBJ2-7, reads EAGVAQSPRYKIIEKRQSVAFWCNPISGHATLYWYQQILGQGPKLLIQFQNNGVVDDSQLPKDRFSAERLKGVDSTLKIQPAKLEDSAVYLCASSLVGGLLGAPYEQYFGPGTRLTVT.

This chain joins TRBV5-1 and TRBJ2-3; 8 bases agree with TRBD2. Germline CDR1 and CDR2: SGHRS and YFSETQ. V shed 4 bases and J 5 bases; nucleotides not matched to a gene: 9. This CDR3 contains 15 residues. The CDR3 spells CASSVSGGALDTQYF. CDR3 in DNA: TGCGCCAGCAGCGTAAGCGGGGGAGCACTAGATACGCAGTATTTT.